One and the same sample provided the 29 T cell receptor beta chains below, sequenced in a study of monozygotic twins with inflammatory bowel disease. Reanalyzing the 5' RACE reads, TCRdb keeps one entry per CDR3 protein, without DNA. Its table lists roughly 200,000 distinct CDR3 sequences. Sequences were obtained from blood. Receptors were obtained from a human donor with ulcerative colitis or Crohn's disease, or a healthy co-twin of an affected twin (not recorded which).

This chain links TRBV15 with TRBJ2-1; TCRdb's assignment of TRBD1 cannot be checked, as there is no DNA. Germline CDR1 LNHNV, CDR2 YYDKDF (reference sequence). The CDR3 runs to 15 residues. CDR3 region: CATSRGGGAYNEQFF.

CDR3 loop: CASSGGFSYEQYF. J is TRBJ2-7 and V is TRBV19; the D call from TCRdb, TRBD2, cannot be confirmed without DNA. The V gene's germline CDR1 is LNHDA and CDR2 SQIVND (reference sequence). The CDR3 loop spans 13 amino acids.

The chain links TRBV28 to TRBJ1-1; lacking DNA, the TRBD1 call made by TCRdb goes unchecked. The CDR3 runs to 15 residues. Germline V gene lookup returns CDR1 MDHEN and CDR2 SYDVKM. CDR3 loop: CASSLQGAAGTEAFF.

This sequence joins TRBV6-1 and TRBJ2-1. Germline V lookup: CDR1 MNHNS, CDR2 SASEGT. The CDR3 covers 14 residues. The chain's CDR3 is CASSIRREGSEQFF.

V and J are TRBV5-4 and TRBJ2-2; TCRdb picks TRBD1, but there is no DNA to check that call. This CDR3 has 14 residues. CDR1 and CDR2 from the germline V gene are SGHNT and YYREEE (reference sequence). Here the CDR3 reads CASGSGTNTGELFF.

The CDR3 sequence is CATSLAGGGDEQFF. J is TRBJ2-1 and V is TRBV5-1; TCRdb indicates TRBD2, and absent DNA this call remains unverified. Germline V gene sequence: CDR1 SGHRS, CDR2 YFSETQ. There are 14 residues in the CDR3.

The CDR3 loop reads CASSPDTTHSGNTIYF. The V and J genes are TRBV3-1 and TRBJ1-3; the D gene TCRdb calls, TRBD1, cannot be checked with no DNA. Looked up from germline, CDR1 is LGHDT and CDR2 is YNNKEL (reference sequence). This CDR3 is 16 amino acids long. Together with reference TRBV3-1 and TRBJ1-3, the CDR3 gives the full variable domain: DTAVSQTPKYLVTQMGNDKSIKCEQNLGHDTMYWYKQDSKKFLKIMFSYNNKELIINETVPNRFSPKSPDKAHLNLHINSLELGDSAVYFCASSPDTTHSGNTIYFGEGSWLTVV.

The CDR3 loop is CATSRPGEANYGYTF. V is TRBV15 and J is TRBJ1-2; the TRBD1 assignment by TCRdb is unverifiable without DNA. This CDR3 has 15 residues. Germline CDR1 is LNHNV and CDR2 is YYDKDF (reference sequence).

This chain links TRBV7-9 with TRBJ2-7; the D gene TCRdb calls, TRBD1, cannot be checked with no DNA. This CDR3 has 11 residues. Germline V gene data show CDR1 as SEHNR and CDR2 as FQNEAQ (reference sequence). The CDR3 here is CASAEGDEQYF. Full variable domain (missing parts from reference TRBV7-9 and TRBJ2-7): DTGVSQNPRHKITKRGQNVTFRCDPISEHNRLYWYRQTLGQGPEFLTYFQNEAQLEKSRLLSDRFSAERPKGSFSTLEIQRTEQGDSAMYLCASAEGDEQYFGPGTRLTVT.

The chain uses TRBV7-9 and TRBJ2-7; the D call from TCRdb, TRBD2, cannot be confirmed without DNA. The CDR3 extends over 13 amino acids. Per the germline V gene, CDR1 is SEHNR and CDR2 is FQNEAQ (reference sequence). The CDR3: CASSPGLSYEQYF.

The chain links TRBV11-2 to TRBJ2-7; the D gene TCRdb calls, TRBD2, cannot be checked with no DNA. This CDR3 is 14 amino acids long. The germline gives CDR1 SGHAT, CDR2 FQNNGV. CDR3 in amino acids: CASSSSPGPVTQYF.

The gene calls are TRBV3-1 and TRBJ2-5; as DNA is missing, the TRBD1 call by TCRdb cannot be tested. Germline-derived CDR1 and CDR2 are LGHDT and YNNKEL (reference sequence). The CDR3 totals 12 residues. The CDR3 loop is CASSHTAGGMYF.

This chain joins TRBV6-6 and TRBJ2-5; without DNA, the TCRdb call of TRBD2 cannot be checked. CDR3 length: 13 residues. The V gene's germline CDR1 is MNHNY and CDR2 SVGAGI (reference sequence). The CDR3 spells CASSRDFKGTQYF.

The chain has TRBV12-3 or TRBV12-4 and TRBJ1-1. The CDR3 length is 14 residues. The CDR3 region is CASRSDTMNTEAFF.

The chain has TRBV20-1 and TRBJ2-1; without DNA, the TCRdb call of TRBD2 cannot be checked. The CDR3 loop spans 17 amino acids. CDR1 is DFQATT and CDR2 is SNEGSKA in the germline V gene (reference sequence). The chain's CDR3 is CSASASGTSSSYNEQFF.

V and J are TRBV7-2 and TRBJ2-2; the TCRdb call, TRBD1, lacks DNA for checking. Germline values: CDR1 SGHTA, CDR2 FQGNSA. The CDR3 is made up of 17 amino acids. Here the CDR3 reads CASSPPRGGANTGELFF. Full variable domain (outside the CDR3, taken from reference TRBV7-2 and TRBJ2-2): GAGVSQSPSNKVTEKGKDVELRCDPISGHTALYWYRQSLGQGLEFLIYFQGNSAPDKSGLPSDRFSAERTGGSVSTLTIQRTQQEDSAVYLCASSPPRGGANTGELFFGEGSRLTVL.

This chain connects TRBV7-8 to TRBJ1-1. The CDR3 has 14 residues. Per the germline V gene, CDR1 is SGHVS and CDR2 is FQNEAQ. The CDR3 loop reads CASSPDAANTEAFF.

The chain recombines TRBV4-1 with TRBJ1-4; TCRdb's D gene call, TRBD1, goes unchecked for lack of DNA. Germline V CDR1 and CDR2: MGHRA, YSYEKL. This CDR3 spans 16 amino acids. The CDR3 is CASSPTGPRLDEKLFF.

The J gene is TRBJ1-2, the V gene TRBV29-1. Germline V gives CDR1 SQVTM, CDR2 ANQGSEA. The CDR3 contains 13 residues. The CDR3 loop is CSVERGANYGYTF.

The CDR3 is CASSPSAGVHNEQFF. The J gene is TRBJ2-1, the V gene TRBV18. Germline CDR1 is KGHSH and CDR2 is LQKENI. This CDR3 has 15 residues.

The chain couples TRBV7-9 to TRBJ1-2. The CDR3 runs to 15 residues. Germline V gives CDR1 SEHNR, CDR2 FQNEAQ (reference sequence). CDR3 loop: CASSLTLGANYGYTF.

This chain links TRBV20-1 with TRBJ1-2; the TCRdb call, TRBD1, lacks DNA for checking. Germline values: CDR1 DFQATT, CDR2 SNEGSKA (reference sequence). The CDR3 runs 12 residues. The CDR3 sequence: CSAHRVSYGYTF.

This chain links TRBV7-3 with TRBJ2-1. The length of the CDR3 is 15 residues. In germline, CDR1 is SGHTA, CDR2 FQGTGA. The CDR3 reads CASSLTSDSYNEQFF.

The gene calls are TRBV5-1 and TRBJ2-2; the TCRdb call, TRBD1, lacks DNA for checking. Germline CDR1 is SGHRS and CDR2 is YFSETQ. This CDR3 spans 15 amino acids. CDR3 amino acids: CASSLQVGNTGELFF.

The chain recombines TRBV19 with TRBJ1-5; TCRdb names TRBD1, which stays unverified in the absence of DNA. Germline CDR1 LNHDA, CDR2 SQIVND (reference sequence). The CDR3 spans 15 residues. The CDR3 here is CASSIGHRSNQPQHF.

This chain links TRBV20-1 with TRBJ1-2; the D call from TCRdb, TRBD1, cannot be confirmed without DNA. CDR1 DFQATT and CDR2 SNEGSKA come from the germline V gene (reference sequence). The CDR3 length is 15 residues. The CDR3 region is CSARDPGRKEHGYTF.

CDR3 protein: CASSVAGGNTIYF. This chain links TRBV9 with TRBJ1-3. This CDR3 contains 13 residues. CDR1 is SGDLS and CDR2 is YYNGEE in the germline V gene.

This chain joins TRBV10-3 and TRBJ1-4; TCRdb's D call, TRBD1, is unchecked because there is no DNA. CDR1 and CDR2 from the germline V gene are ENHRY and SYGVKD. The CDR3 totals 13 residues. The CDR3 loop reads CAINPGQGGKLFF.

The chain carries TRBV18 and TRBJ1-2; checking the TCRdb D call of TRBD1 is not possible without DNA. Germline loops: CDR1 KGHSH, CDR2 LQKENI. The CDR3 is 12 residues long. The CDR3 spells CASSLSGYGYTF.